The text below deals with one T cell receptor (beta chain). Its target is unknown. These data are taken from a study of beta chain features in type 1 diabetes. General study points: Among patients with Type 1 diabetes, TCRB CDR3s were moderately but significantly shorter in every one of the four CD4+ subsets. Any PCR bias toward short templates would affect both groups alike. Cells carrying high TCR expression could end up over-represented when cDNA is sequenced.

The CDR3 is 14 amino acids. Germline values: CDR1 SGDLS, CDR2 YYNGEE. Trimming shortened V by 5 bases and J by 6 bases, and 14 bases separated the two germline ends. The entirety of the isolated RNA underwent reverse transcription, so expressed TCRB transcripts were sequenced. Method: immunoSEQ multiplex PCR; TCRdb's copy keeps in-frame clones and lacks some. Among about 150,000 clones listed, about 8.1% were seen once. Heparinised blood was drawn once per donor, averaging around 120 mL. The chain couples TRBV9 to TRBJ2-2; D is possibly TRBD1 (6 bases). The source is a young man in good health. The sample was central memory CD4+ T cells from blood. CDR3 amino acids: CASRETTGSGELFF. The DNA of the CDR3 is TGTGCCAGCAGAGAGACTACAGGGTCCGGGGAGCTGTTTTTT.